What follows is one T cell receptor (beta chain) and its context. Its cognate antigen is unknown. Trimming shortened V by 1 base and J by 8 bases, and 8 bases separated the two germline ends. The CDR3 is made up of 11 amino acids. The germline CDR1 and CDR2 sequences are SQVTM and ANQGSEA. Per sample, a minimum of 6.5 million PBMCs were isolated. Sample-barcoded 5' priming and a J-beta primer mix drove a second PCR of about 6 to 12 cycles. Each of the samples gave a minimum of 2.5 million paired-end reads that contained CDR3. TCRdb reprocessed the 5' RACE reads via MiXCR and lists one record per CDR3 protein. The sample contains 1.5 million to 2 million distinct CDR3 sequences, roughly 43% of which appear only once. The data stem from a study of blood T cells in healthy people across ages. Study observations and caveats: Long-lived donors had more naive CD4+ cells and higher diversity than aged donors.

V gene TRBV29-1 combines with J gene TRBJ1-2; D gene unclear. This clonotype was obtained from a human donor in good health. Sequencing was carried out using blood. The CDR3: CSVEGEGGYTF. DNA of the CDR3: TGCAGCGTTGAAGGGGAAGGGGGCTACACCTTC.